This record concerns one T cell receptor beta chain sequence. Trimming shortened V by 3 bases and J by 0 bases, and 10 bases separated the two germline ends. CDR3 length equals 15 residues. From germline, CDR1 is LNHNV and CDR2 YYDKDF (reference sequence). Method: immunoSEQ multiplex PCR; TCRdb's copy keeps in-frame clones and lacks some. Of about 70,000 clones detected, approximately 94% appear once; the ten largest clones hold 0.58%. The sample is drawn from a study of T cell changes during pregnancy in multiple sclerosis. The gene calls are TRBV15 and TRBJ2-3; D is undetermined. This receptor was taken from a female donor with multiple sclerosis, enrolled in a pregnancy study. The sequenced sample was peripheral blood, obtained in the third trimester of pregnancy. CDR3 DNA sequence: TGTGCCACCAGCAGGGTTCAGGTGAGCACAGATACGCAGTATTTT. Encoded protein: CATSRVQVSTDTQYF.